The 31 T cell receptor beta chains in this list originate from one sample, sequenced in a study of blood T cells in healthy people across ages. A second PCR, run for 7 to 11 cycles, used a sample-barcoded 5' primer plus a J-beta primer mix. TCRdb reanalysed the 5' RACE reads using MiXCR and keeps one entry per CDR3 protein. This table has 650,000 to 700,000 distinct CDR3 sequences, approximately 30% appearing once. The sample taken for sequencing was blood. All receptors come from an elderly woman in good health.

This clonotype was detected ten times or more. This chain's CDR3 is CASKVSLTYNEQFF. Here the CDR3 DNA reads TGTGCCAGCAAGGTTTCCCTGACCTACAATGAGCAGTTCTTC. The rearrangement uses TRBV2 and TRBJ2-1; D ambiguous. The CDR3 contains 14 residues. CDR1 SNHLY and CDR2 FYNNEI come from the germline V gene. The V gene lost 7 bases and the J gene lost 2 bases, with 12 bases spanning the gap.

This clonotype showed up just a few times. The CDR3 nucleotides read TGCGCCAGCAGCTCCCTAGGGCAGATTAATTCACCCCTCCACTTT. Amino acids: CASSSLGQINSPLHF. The genes are TRBV5-1 and TRBJ1-6, with D uncertain. The germline V and J ends were trimmed by 3 bases and 6 bases, with 13 bases remaining between them. The CDR3 covers 15 residues. Germline V lookup: CDR1 SGHRS, CDR2 YFSETQ.

In its sample, this clonotype was seen many times. The chain uses TRBV4-1 and TRBJ2-3; D is unclear. Trimming removed 4 bases from V and 3 bases from J, with 11 bases in between. CDR1 is MGHRA, CDR2 YSYEKL, per germline. The CDR3 runs to 14 residues. Here the CDR3 reads CASSLARITDTQYF. In nucleotides, the CDR3 is TGCGCCAGCAGCCTAGCCCGGATAACAGATACGCAGTATTTT.

With respect to this clonotype: The junction shows a germline mismatch at one end, possibly a read error. The chain employs TRBV27 and TRBJ1-2; 7 bases line up with TRBD1. Germline CDR1 reads MNHEY; CDR2 reads SMNVEV (reference sequence). The CDR3 sequence is 12 residues long. The CDR3 DNA sequence: TGTGCCTGCAGTCCACAGGGGAATGGCTACACCTTC. It codes for CACSPQGNGYTF.

The rearrangement links TRBV6-5 to TRBJ2-1, with 8 bases lining up with TRBD2. V shed 7 bases and J 8 bases; nucleotides not matched to a gene: 4. Germline lookup yields CDR1 MNHEY and CDR2 SVGAGI. The CDR3 runs to 12 residues. CDR3 sequence: CASNNGGDEQFF. In DNA, the CDR3 is TGTGCCAGCAACAACGGGGGGGATGAGCAGTTCTTC.

The chain has TRBV20-1 and TRBJ2-1; D not resolved. Germline V CDR1 and CDR2: DFQATT, SNEGSKA (reference sequence). The germline V and J ends were trimmed by 2 bases and 6 bases, with 8 bases remaining between them. The CDR3 totals 12 residues. The CDR3 loop is CSARRLRNEQFF. DNA of the CDR3: TGCAGTGCTAGAAGGCTCCGCAATGAGCAGTTCTTC.

At least ten counts were recorded for this clonotype. The chain joins TRBV5-1 to TRBJ1-2; D perhaps matches TRBD1 (6 bases). Germline CDR1 and CDR2: SGHRS and YFSETQ. V was clipped by 6 bases and J by 0 bases, with 15 bases between them. The CDR3 loop spans 15 amino acids. The CDR3 bases are TGCGCCAGCAAACGGGACACCACACCTAACTATGGCTACACCTTC. Translation: CASKRDTTPNYGYTF.

This clonotype was picked up many times. This sequence joins TRBV5-6 and TRBJ2-7; D unclear. Trimming took 6 bases from V and 3 from J, leaving 13 bases between them. The CDR3 totals 13 residues. Germline values: CDR1 SGHDT, CDR2 YYEEEE. The CDR3 spells CASTTTWIYEQYF. The DNA of the CDR3 is TGTGCCAGCACCACCACCTGGATCTACGAGCAGTACTTC.

This clonotype was picked up many times. The V and J genes are TRBV29-1 and TRBJ2-7; possible D gene TRBD1, 6 bases. Per the germline V gene, CDR1 is SQVTM and CDR2 is ANQGSEA. There are 13 residues in the CDR3. V dropped 7 bases and J dropped 2 bases, with 15 bases sitting between them. The CDR3 region is CSASGDGAYEQYF. CDR3 DNA sequence: TGCAGCGCCTCAGGGGACGGCGCCTACGAGCAGTACTTC.

This clonotype was recorded at least ten times. The chain uses TRBV20-1 and TRBJ2-5; a possible D gene is TRBD2 (5 bases). V lost 0 bases to trimming and J lost 11 bases, with 16 bases between them. This CDR3 has 13 residues. Germline V gene sequence: CDR1 DFQATT, CDR2 SNEGSKA (reference sequence). The CDR3 bases are TGCAGTGCTAGAGATCGGACTCGGCGAGAGCAGTACTTC. It specifies CSARDRTRREQYF.

The chain carries TRBV7-2 and TRBJ1-5, with 12 bases aligning to TRBD1. The CDR3 is made up of 17 amino acids. CDR1 SGHTA and CDR2 FQGNSA come from the germline V gene. J was trimmed by 5 bases and V by 5 bases; bases with no gene match: 10. CDR3 DNA: TGTGCCAGCAGCCCGGGACAGGGGGCGCGTTTGGATCAGCCCCAGCATTTT. Its protein is CASSPGQGARLDQPQHF.

This clonotype occurred many times. The chain is built from TRBV2 and TRBJ1-2, with D unresolved. This CDR3 contains 15 residues. The V end was cut by 1 base, the J end by 2 bases, with 11 bases between. Germline CDR1 SNHLY, CDR2 FYNNEI. The CDR3 DNA is TGTGCCAGCAGTGAAGAAGATGGGTCAAACTATGGCTACACCTTC. This sequence encodes CASSEEDGSNYGYTF.

This clonotype was counted only a few times. Since a much larger clone is just one base distant, this may be a read error. The chain is built from TRBV5-1 and TRBJ2-5, with 7 bases that match TRBD1. CDR3 length: 13 amino acids. The germline gives CDR1 SGHRS, CDR2 YFSETQ. CDR3 residues: CAGSLTGDKTQYF. The CDR3 bases are TGCGCCGGCAGCCTTACAGGGGACAAGACCCAGTACTTC.

A word on this clonotype: A much larger clone sits a single nucleotide away, making a read error possible. The J gene is TRBJ1-4, the V gene TRBV12-3 or TRBV12-4; D is unclear. CDR3 length: 15 amino acids. The CDR3 reads CASSLSTGPGEKRFF. The DNA of the CDR3 is TGTGCCAGCAGTTTATCCACTGGACCCGGAGAAAAACGGTTTTTT.

As regards this clonotype: A read error may account for a junction end that differs from germline. This rearrangement joins TRBV5-1 to TRBJ2-3, with a possible D match to TRBD2 (5 bases). Germline loops: CDR1 SGHRS, CDR2 YFSETQ. The CDR3 contains 15 residues. The CDR3 DNA reads TGCGCCTGCAGCGGAGGACTGGGCTCCACAGATACGCAGTATTTT. It translates to CACSGGLGSTDTQYF.

V usage is TRBV10-3 and J usage is TRBJ2-7, with D possibly being TRBD2 (6 bases). CDR3 length equals 14 residues. CDR1 and CDR2 (germline): ENHRY, SYGVKD. V was clipped by 2 bases and J by 2 bases, with 10 bases between them. CDR3 in amino acids: CAISERRDPYEQYF. CDR3 sequence (DNA): TGTGCCATCAGTGAGAGGAGGGATCCCTACGAGCAGTACTTC.

The chain employs TRBV20-1 and TRBJ2-1; 8 bases fit TRBD2. Per the germline V gene, CDR1 is DFQATT and CDR2 is SNEGSKA (reference sequence). V lost 6 bases and J lost 2; bases outside the gene matches: 9. This CDR3 is 15 amino acids long. The CDR3 bases are TGCAGTGCCTCGCGACTAGCGCCCACCTACAATGAGCAGTTCTTC. It yields the protein CSASRLAPTYNEQFF.

A note on this clonotype: A read error may explain this, as a much larger clone is one base away. The chain links TRBV10-3 to TRBJ2-3; 7 nucleotides agree with TRBD1. Germline CDR1 and CDR2: ENHRY and SYGVKD. CDR3 length equals 16 residues. The trim removed 4 bases at V and 6 bases at J, leaving 13 bases unmatched. The CDR3 spells CAISGAVRGFSDTQYF. DNA for the CDR3: TGTGCCATCAGTGGGGCGGTCAGGGGGTTTTCGGATACGCAGTATTTT.

This clonotype was counted at least ten times. The junction departs from the called germline gene at one end, perhaps through a read error. The genes are TRBV11-1 and TRBJ2-1; TRBD1 is a possible D gene (5 bases). The CDR3 loop spans 13 amino acids. CDR1 is SGHAT, CDR2 FQDESV, per germline (reference sequence). Here the CDR3 reads CASSLGTYSEQFF. Here the CDR3 DNA reads TGTGCCAGCAGCTTAGGGACATACAGTGAGCAGTTCTTC.

This clonotype was found many times. V and J are TRBV6-5 and TRBJ1-2, with D uncertain. Germline CDR1 reads MNHEY; CDR2 reads SVGAGI. This CDR3 spans 15 amino acids. V was pared by 0 bases and J by 4 bases, with 12 bases between. The CDR3 reads CASSYSSRAGYGYTF. Here the CDR3 DNA reads TGTGCCAGCAGTTACTCGAGTAGGGCCGGCTATGGCTACACCTTC.

A word on this clonotype: A read error may be the cause here, since a much bigger clone is one base away. This chain joins TRBV6-2 or TRBV6-3 and TRBJ2-6; tentatively, D is TRBD2 (6 bases). The CDR3 length is 15 residues. Germline V gene lookup returns CDR1 MNHEY and CDR2 SVGEGT. CDR3 in DNA: TGTGCCGGCAGTTCGGGGGTCGGAGGGGCCAACGTCCTGACTTTC. Its protein product is CAGSSGVGGANVLTF.

This clonotype was recorded many times. The chain links TRBV5-1 to TRBJ1-1, with D perhaps matching TRBD1 (6 bases). Germline V gene sequence: CDR1 SGHRS, CDR2 YFSETQ. The ends were cut back, 0 bases at V and 3 bases at J, with 12 bases in the middle. This CDR3 comprises 15 residues. CDR3 sequence reads: CASSLAGGRDTEAFF. CDR3 DNA: TGCGCCAGCAGCTTGGCCGGGGGGCGCGACACTGAAGCTTTCTTT.

This clonotype has ten or more counts. The rearrangement joins TRBV2 to TRBJ2-7; tentative D call: TRBD1 (7 bases). This CDR3 has 15 amino acids. Germline lookup yields CDR1 SNHLY and CDR2 FYNNEI. V shed 7 bases and J shed 4 bases, with 20 bases lying between them. This chain's CDR3 is CASTRTAGGRYEQYF. The CDR3 region has the DNA TGTGCCAGCACCCGAACGGCAGGGGGGAGGTACGAGCAGTACTTC.

In its sample, this clonotype was seen many times. J is TRBJ1-2 and V is TRBV4-1; 9 bases match TRBD1. The CDR3 loop spans 17 amino acids. Germline V gene sequence: CDR1 MGHRA, CDR2 YSYEKL. V dropped 6 bases and J dropped 3; count of bases not matched to a gene: 14. In DNA form, the CDR3 reads TGCGCCAGCAGTCTGGGACAGGGCGGAGCTGTGGACTATGGCTACACCTTC. Encoded protein: CASSLGQGGAVDYGYTF.

This clonotype was seen at least ten times. This chain connects TRBV20-1 to TRBJ2-7; TRBD2 agrees at 13 bases. CDR1 DFQATT and CDR2 SNEGSKA come from the germline V gene (reference sequence). The CDR3 loop spans 15 amino acids. Germline trimming cut 5 bases from V and 2 bases from J; bases unmatched to any gene: 6. The CDR3 is CSAWTSGGPTYEQYF. CDR3 nucleotide sequence: TGCAGTGCTTGGACTAGCGGGGGCCCAACCTACGAGCAGTACTTC.

The chain employs TRBV12-3 or TRBV12-4 and TRBJ2-7; possibly TRBD2 for D (5 bases). The assigned J gene may be wrong: the sequence end matches TRBJ2-5 better. This CDR3 region has 14 residues. The CDR3 region is CASSLAGHQETQYF. In DNA, the CDR3 is TGTGCCAGCAGTTTGGCGGGTCATCAAGAGACCCAGTACTTC.

This clonotype was counted a few times. The genes are TRBV5-1 and TRBJ2-7; 10 bases match TRBD1. CDR1 is SGHRS and CDR2 is YFSETQ in the germline V gene. This CDR3 has 14 amino acids. V trimming: 2 bases; J trimming: 5 bases; junction bases outside the gene matches: 4. CDR3 nucleotides: TGCGCCAGCAGCTTAAGACAGGGGGCCCACGAGCAGTACTTC. Its translation: CASSLRQGAHEQYF.

The chain links TRBV3-1 to TRBJ1-2; the D gene is possibly TRBD1 (6 bases). The CDR3 is 14 residues long. The germline V and J ends were trimmed by 0 bases and 5 bases, with 10 bases remaining between them. Germline assignment: CDR1 LGHDT and CDR2 YNNKEL (reference sequence). CDR3 DNA: TGTGCCAGCAGCCAAGAAGGGGGACGTTATGGCTACACCTTC. Encoded protein: CASSQEGGRYGYTF.

With regard to this clonotype: It may be a read error: a sequence one base away is much more abundant. This rearrangement joins TRBV12-3 or TRBV12-4 to TRBJ1-2; D not resolved. The CDR3 contains 14 residues. V gave up 1 base and J gave up 4 bases, with 10 bases separating them. This CDR3 is CASSLEESIYGYTF. For the CDR3, the DNA is TGTGCCAGCAGTTTAGAGGAGAGTATCTATGGCTACACCTTC.

The CDR3 nucleotides read TGTGCCAGCAGTTTGGCTAGCGGGTACCAAGAGACCCAGTACTTC. Translation: CASSLASGYQETQYF. The V gene is TRBV6-5, the J gene TRBJ2-5, with TRBD2 identical over 8 bases. CDR3 length: 15 residues. CDR1 is MNHEY and CDR2 is SVGAGI in the germline V gene. The trim removed 4 bases at V and 0 bases at J, leaving 4 bases unmatched.

V gene TRBV7-3 combines with J gene TRBJ2-2; tentatively, D is TRBD2 (5 bases). V was trimmed by 1 base and J by 4 bases, leaving 10 bases between them. CDR1 is SGHTA, CDR2 FQGTGA, per germline. The CDR3 consists of 15 residues. The CDR3 DNA reads TGTGCCAGCAGCTTAAATGGCGGGCGCACCGGGGAGCTGTTTTTT. As protein: CASSLNGGRTGELFF.